This T cell receptor beta chain was observed in a study of blood T cell repertoires in COVID-19. In the study overall: Samples representing acute and convalescent COVID-19 were sourced from the United States, Italy and Spain. In each case, the material was cDNA or gDNA derived from T cells, B-cell-depleted T cells, or PBMCs.

This CDR3 is built from 13 residues. Germline CDR1 and CDR2: LGHDT and YNNKEL (reference sequence). Trimming removed 4 bases from V and 2 bases from J, with 9 bases in between. Original methodology: Reference gene primer amplification gave estimated nucleated cell counts. TCRdb keeps only in-frame clones here, not all; method: immunoSEQ multiplex PCR. V and J calls and clone size follow that table, whereas D and trimming were derived from the DNA. This sample has about 300,000 clones, with roughly 86% found just once. The receptor was derived from a woman aged 45-65 years with acute or convalescent COVID-19. The sample comprised peripheral blood. The genes are TRBV3-1 (or the pseudogene TRBV3-2) and TRBJ2-7; maybe TRBD2 (5 bases). The CDR3 sequence is CASSPTTPYEQYF. For the CDR3, the DNA is TGTGCCAGCAGCCCGACTACTCCCTACGAGCAGTACTTC.